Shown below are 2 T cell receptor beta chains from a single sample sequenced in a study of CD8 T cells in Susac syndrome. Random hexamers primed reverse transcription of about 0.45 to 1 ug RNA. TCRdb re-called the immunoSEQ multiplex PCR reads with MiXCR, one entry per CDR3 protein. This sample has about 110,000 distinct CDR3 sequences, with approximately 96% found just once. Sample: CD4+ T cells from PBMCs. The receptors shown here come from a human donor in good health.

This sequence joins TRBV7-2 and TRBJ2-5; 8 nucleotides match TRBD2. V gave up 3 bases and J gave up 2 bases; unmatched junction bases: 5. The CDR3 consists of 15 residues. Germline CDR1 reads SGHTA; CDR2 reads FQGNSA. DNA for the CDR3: TGTGCCAGCAGCTTTCAGCGGGGGCGGCAAGAGACCCAGTACTTC. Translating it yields CASSFQRGRQETQYF.

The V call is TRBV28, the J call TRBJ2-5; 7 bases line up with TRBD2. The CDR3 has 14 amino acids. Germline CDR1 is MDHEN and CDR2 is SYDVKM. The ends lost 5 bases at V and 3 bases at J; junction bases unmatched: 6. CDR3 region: CASSQLAGEETQYF. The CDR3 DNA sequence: TGTGCCAGCAGTCAACTGGCGGGGGAAGAGACCCAGTACTTC.